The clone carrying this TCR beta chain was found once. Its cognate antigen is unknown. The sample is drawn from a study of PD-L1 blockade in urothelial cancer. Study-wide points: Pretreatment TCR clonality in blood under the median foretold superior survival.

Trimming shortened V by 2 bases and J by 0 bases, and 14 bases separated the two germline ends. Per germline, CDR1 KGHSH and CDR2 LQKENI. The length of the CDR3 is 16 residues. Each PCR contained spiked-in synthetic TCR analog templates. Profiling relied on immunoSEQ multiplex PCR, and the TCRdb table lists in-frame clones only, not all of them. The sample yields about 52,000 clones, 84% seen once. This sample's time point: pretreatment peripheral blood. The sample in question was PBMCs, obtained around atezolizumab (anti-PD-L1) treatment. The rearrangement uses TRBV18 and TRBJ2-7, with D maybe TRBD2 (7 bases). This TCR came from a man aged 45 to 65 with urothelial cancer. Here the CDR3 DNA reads TGTGCCAGCTCACCATTGGGGGGGGGCCTCTCCTACGAGCAGTACTTC. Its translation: CASSPLGGGLSYEQYF.